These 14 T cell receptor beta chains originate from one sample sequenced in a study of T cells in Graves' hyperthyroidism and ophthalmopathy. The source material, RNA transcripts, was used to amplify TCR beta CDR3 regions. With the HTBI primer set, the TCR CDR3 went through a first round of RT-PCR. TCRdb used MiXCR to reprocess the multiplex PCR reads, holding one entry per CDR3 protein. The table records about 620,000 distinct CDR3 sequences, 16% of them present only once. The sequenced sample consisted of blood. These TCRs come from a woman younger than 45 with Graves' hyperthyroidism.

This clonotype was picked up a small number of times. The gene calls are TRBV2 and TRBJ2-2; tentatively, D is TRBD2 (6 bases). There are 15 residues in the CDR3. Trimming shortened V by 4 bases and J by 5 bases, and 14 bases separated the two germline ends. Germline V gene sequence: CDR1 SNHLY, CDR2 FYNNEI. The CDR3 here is CASSATPGLTGELFF. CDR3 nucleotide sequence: TGTGCCAGCAGTGCCACACCCGGACTAACCGGGGAGCTGTTTTTT.

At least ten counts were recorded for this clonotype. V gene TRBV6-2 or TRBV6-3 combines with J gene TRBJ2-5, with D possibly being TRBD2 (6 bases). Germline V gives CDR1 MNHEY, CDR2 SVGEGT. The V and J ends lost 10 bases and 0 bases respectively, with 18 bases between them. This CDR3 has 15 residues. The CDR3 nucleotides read TGTGCCACGGGAGCCACCTCACCTTACCAAGAGACCCAGTACTTC. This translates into CATGATSPYQETQYF.

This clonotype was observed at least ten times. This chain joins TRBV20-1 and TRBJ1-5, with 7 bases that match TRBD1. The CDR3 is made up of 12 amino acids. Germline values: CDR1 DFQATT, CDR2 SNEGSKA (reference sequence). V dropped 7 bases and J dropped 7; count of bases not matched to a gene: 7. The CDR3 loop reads CSVRQGTQPQHF. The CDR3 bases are TGCAGTGTTCGACAGGGCACGCAGCCCCAGCATTTT.

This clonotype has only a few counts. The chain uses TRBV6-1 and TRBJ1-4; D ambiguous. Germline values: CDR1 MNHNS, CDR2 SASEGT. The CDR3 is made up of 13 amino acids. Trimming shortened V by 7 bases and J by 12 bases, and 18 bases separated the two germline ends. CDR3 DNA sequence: TGTGCCAGCAACAAACAGTTGGGGAGGGAACTGTTTTTT. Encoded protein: CASNKQLGRELFF.

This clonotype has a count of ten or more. Here the CDR3 DNA reads TGCAGTGCTAGTATGAGACTAGCGGGAGGGTACAATGAGCAGTTCTTC. It specifies CSASMRLAGGYNEQFF. The chain has TRBV20-1 and TRBJ2-1; 14 bases agree with TRBD2. CDR3 length equals 16 residues. The germline gives CDR1 DFQATT, CDR2 SNEGSKA (reference sequence). Germline trimming cut 3 bases from V and 4 bases from J; bases unmatched to any gene: 5.

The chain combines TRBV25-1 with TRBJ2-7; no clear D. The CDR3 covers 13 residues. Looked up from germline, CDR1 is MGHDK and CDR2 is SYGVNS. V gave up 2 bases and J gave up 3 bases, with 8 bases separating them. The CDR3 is CASSETAYYEQYF. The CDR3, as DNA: TGTGCCAGCAGTGAAACAGCTTACTACGAGCAGTACTTC.

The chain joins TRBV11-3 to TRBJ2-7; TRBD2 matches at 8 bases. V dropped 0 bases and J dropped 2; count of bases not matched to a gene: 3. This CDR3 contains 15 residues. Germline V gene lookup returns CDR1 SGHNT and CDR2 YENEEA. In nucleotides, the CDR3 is TGTGCCAGCAGCTTAGATCGCGGGGGGACCTACGAGCAGTACTTC. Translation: CASSLDRGGTYEQYF.

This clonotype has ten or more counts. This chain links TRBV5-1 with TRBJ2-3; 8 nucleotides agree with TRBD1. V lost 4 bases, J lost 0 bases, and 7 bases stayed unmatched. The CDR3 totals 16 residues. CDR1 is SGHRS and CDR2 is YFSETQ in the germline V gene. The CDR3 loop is CASSRDTGGSTDTQYF. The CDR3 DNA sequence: TGCGCCAGCAGCCGAGATACAGGGGGAAGCACAGATACGCAGTATTTT.

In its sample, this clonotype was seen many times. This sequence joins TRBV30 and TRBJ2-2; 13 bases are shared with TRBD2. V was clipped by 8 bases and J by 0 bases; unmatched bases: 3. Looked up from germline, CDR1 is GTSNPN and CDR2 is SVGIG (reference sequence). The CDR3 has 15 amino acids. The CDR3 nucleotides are TGTGCCACAACTAGCGGGAGGGCGAACACCGGGGAGCTGTTTTTT. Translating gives CATTSGRANTGELFF. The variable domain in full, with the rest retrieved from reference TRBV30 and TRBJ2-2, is SQTIHQWPATLVQPVGSPLSLECTVEGTSNPNLYWYRQAAGRGLQLLFYSVGIGQISSEVPQNLSASRPQDRQFILSSKKLLLSDSGFYLCATTSGRANTGELFFGEGSRLTVL.

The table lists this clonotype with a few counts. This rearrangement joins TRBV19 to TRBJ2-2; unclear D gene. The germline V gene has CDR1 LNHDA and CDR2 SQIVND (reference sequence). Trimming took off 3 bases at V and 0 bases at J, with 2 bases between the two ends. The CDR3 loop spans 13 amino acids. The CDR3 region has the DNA TGTGCCAGTAGTATCACGAACACCGGGGAGCTGTTTTTT. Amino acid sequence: CASSITNTGELFF.

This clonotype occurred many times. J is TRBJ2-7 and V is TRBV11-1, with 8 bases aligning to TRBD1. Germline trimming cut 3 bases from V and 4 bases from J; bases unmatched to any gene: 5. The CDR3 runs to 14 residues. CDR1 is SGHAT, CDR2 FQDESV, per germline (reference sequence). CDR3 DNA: TGTGCCAGCAGCTTTGGGACAGGACCATACGAGCAGTACTTC. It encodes CASSFGTGPYEQYF.

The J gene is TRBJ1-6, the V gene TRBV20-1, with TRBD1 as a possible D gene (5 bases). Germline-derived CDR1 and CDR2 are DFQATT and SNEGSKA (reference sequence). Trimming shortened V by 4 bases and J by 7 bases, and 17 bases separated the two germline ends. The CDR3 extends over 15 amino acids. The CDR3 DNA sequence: TGCAGTGCTACCAACGGGGCCGTACCCAATTCACCCCTCCACTTT. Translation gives CSATNGAVPNSPLHF.

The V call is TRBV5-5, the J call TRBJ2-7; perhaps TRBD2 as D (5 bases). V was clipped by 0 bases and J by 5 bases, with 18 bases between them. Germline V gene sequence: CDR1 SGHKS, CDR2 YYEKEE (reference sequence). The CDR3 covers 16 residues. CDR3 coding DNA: TGTGCCAGCAGCTTGGAGCGGTTGGCCGCGTCGGACGAGCAGTACTTC. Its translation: CASSLERLAASDEQYF. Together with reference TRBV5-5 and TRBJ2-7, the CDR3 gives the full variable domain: DAGVTQSPTHLIKTRGQQVTLRCSPISGHKSVSWYQQVLGQGPQFIFQYYEKEERGRGNFPDRFSARQFPNYSSELNVNALLLGDSALYLCASSLERLAASDEQYFGPGTRLTVT.

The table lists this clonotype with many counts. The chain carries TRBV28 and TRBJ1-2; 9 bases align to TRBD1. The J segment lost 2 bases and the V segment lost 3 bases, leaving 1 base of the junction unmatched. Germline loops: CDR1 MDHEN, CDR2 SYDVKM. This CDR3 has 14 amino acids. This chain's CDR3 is CASSFGTGNYGYTF. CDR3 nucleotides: TGTGCCAGCAGTTTTGGGACAGGGAACTATGGCTACACCTTC.